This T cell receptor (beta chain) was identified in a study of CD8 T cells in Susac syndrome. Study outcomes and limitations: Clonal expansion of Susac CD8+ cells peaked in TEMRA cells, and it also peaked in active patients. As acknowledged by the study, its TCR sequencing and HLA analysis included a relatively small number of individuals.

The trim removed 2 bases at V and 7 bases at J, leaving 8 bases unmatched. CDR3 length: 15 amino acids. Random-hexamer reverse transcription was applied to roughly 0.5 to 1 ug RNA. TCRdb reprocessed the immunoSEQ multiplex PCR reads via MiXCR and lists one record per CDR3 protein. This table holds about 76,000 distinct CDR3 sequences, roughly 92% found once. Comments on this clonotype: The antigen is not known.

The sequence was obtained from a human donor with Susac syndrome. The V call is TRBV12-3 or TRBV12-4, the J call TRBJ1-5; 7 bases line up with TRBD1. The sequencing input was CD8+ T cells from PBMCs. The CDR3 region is CASSLSRQGQQPQHF. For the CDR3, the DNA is TGTGCCAGCAGTTTATCAAGACAGGGTCAGCAGCCCCAGCATTTT.